This T cell receptor (beta chain) was sequenced during a study of vaccination and CD4 T cells after COVID-19. The ends lost 6 bases at V and 3 bases at J; junction bases unmatched: 8. Looked up from germline, CDR1 is DFQATT and CDR2 is SNEGSKA (reference sequence). This CDR3 has 14 amino acids. As regards this clonotype: The target antigen is unknown.

Cultured CD4+ T-cell DNA underwent Oncomine TCR Beta short-read sequencing. Each CDR3 protein gets one entry after TCRdb re-called the PCR reads with MiXCR. There are roughly 9,000 distinct CDR3 sequences in the sample; about 60% occur only once, and about 24% lies in the top ten. Treatment described: roughly 10-day PBMC culture with coronavirus spike peptide pools or control peptides (ViraFEST assay). The sequence derives from a human donor who had recovered from COVID-19. The sample consisted of CD4+ T cells from blood, cultured in vitro. The J gene is TRBJ2-3, the V gene TRBV20-1; 8 nucleotides align to TRBD2. CDR3 DNA: TGCAGTGCGCCTTTAGCGGGAATGACAGATACGCAGTATTTT. Protein: CSAPLAGMTDTQYF.